This T cell receptor beta chain is drawn from a study of T-cell memory formation after mild COVID-19. The wider study: Most TCR clusters belonged to a single donor.

J was trimmed by 3 bases and V by 0 bases; bases with no gene match: 8. The length of the CDR3 is 16 residues. Per germline, CDR1 MGHRA and CDR2 YSYEKL. Study results and caveats: Nothing confirmed that second-wave clones peaking on day 37 were specific for SARS-CoV-2. There were some responding clones in pre-infection memory, which suggested that cross-reactive memory had joined.

This clonotype was counted a few times. Its antigen is currently unknown. Using constant-segment primers, 5'RACE produced TCR alpha and TCR beta cDNA libraries carrying sample barcodes and UMIs. One entry per CDR3 protein results from TCRdb running MiXCR on the 5' RACE reads. Among 100,000 to 150,000 distinct CDR3 sequences listed, roughly 6.2% were seen once. Sequenced: PBMCs or a T cell subset sorted from them (not recorded which). The sequence derives from an adult woman who had mild COVID-19 (a few samples of this study predate the infection). Cell type and time point are not known. This chain uses TRBV4-1 with TRBJ2-7; 7 nucleotides agree with TRBD1. CDR3 nucleotides: TGCGCCAGCAGCCAAGACCAGCAGGGGGAATTCTACGAGCAGTACTTC. Translating gives CASSQDQQGEFYEQYF.